Listed here are 19 T cell receptor beta chains from one sample, sequenced in a study of T cell clonality in common variable immunodeficiency. Clones were sequenced by immunoSEQ multiplex PCR, and TCRdb holds only the in-frame ones, with some missing. The sample lists about 60,000 clones, none appearing once, the ten largest making up over 1.5%. The specimen sequenced was peripheral blood mononuclear cells. The receptors shown here come from a person aged 18-70 years in good health.

This clone was recorded many times. A read error may produce the germline difference seen at one junction end. The read comes to an end 3 residues before the CDR3 does, leaving the germline J gene to fill in the end. This sequence joins TRBV20-1 and TRBJ2-7; the match to TRBD1 covers 7 bases. The CDR3 length is 16 residues. CDR1 DFQATT and CDR2 SNEGSKA come from the germline V gene (reference sequence). The part of the CDR3 DNA that was read is TGCAGTACTAGGGCTGCCGGGACAGCTTTCTCCTACGAG. This gives the protein CSTRAAGTAFSYE. The complete CDR3 reads CSTRAAGTAFSYEQYF.

This clone was recorded at least ten times. Coverage ceases 3 residues before the CDR3 finishes, and the germline J gene fills in the end. The chain uses TRBV6-1 and TRBJ2-1; maybe TRBD2 (7 bases). Germline V lookup: CDR1 MNHNS, CDR2 SASEGT. The CDR3 sequence is 13 residues long. The V end was cut by 4 bases, the J end by 7 bases, with 11 bases between. CDR3 DNA (partial): TGTGCCAGCAGTGGGACTAGGGGGAATGAG. Amino acids: CASSGTRGNE. The entire CDR3 protein is CASSGTRGNEQFF.

There are many counts of this clone. The read falls 3 residues short of the CDR3 end, and the missing part is taken from the germline J gene. The chain uses TRBV20-1 and TRBJ1-4, with 9 bases aligning to TRBD1. CDR3 size: 18 residues. Germline V gives CDR1 DFQATT, CDR2 SNEGSKA (reference sequence). The V and J ends lost 3 bases and 0 bases, in that order; junction bases with no gene match: 11. CDR3 DNA (partial): TGCAGTGCTAGGCCGGACAGGGGAGAAAGAGCAACTAATGAAAAA. Encoded protein: CSARPDRGERATNEK. The full CDR3 reads CSARPDRGERATNEKLFF.

This clone was observed many times. The read gets to within 3 residues of the CDR3 end, and the germline J gene fills in the rest. The V and J genes are TRBV19 and TRBJ1-5; a possible D gene is TRBD1 (5 bases). The V end was cut by 2 bases, the J end by 2 bases, with 13 bases between. CDR1 LNHDA and CDR2 SQIVND come from the germline V gene (reference sequence). There are 16 residues in the CDR3. This chain's CDR3 is CASSIKRRGGNQPQHF. The part of the CDR3 DNA that was read is TGTGCCAGTAGTATAAAAAGGCGGGGCGGCAATCAGCCC.

This clone was counted between two and nine times. The read stops 3 residues short of the end of the CDR3; the missing end is completed from the germline J gene. V usage is TRBV7-3 and J usage is TRBJ2-1, with TRBD2 identical over 9 bases. V was clipped by 3 bases and J by 6 bases; unmatched bases: 6. The CDR3 spans 15 residues. Germline CDR1 is SGHTA and CDR2 is FQGTGA. The part of the CDR3 DNA that was read is TGTGCCAGCAGCTTGGCCGGACTAGCGCTCAATGAG. Protein product: CASSLAGLALNE. The full-length CDR3 reads as CASSLAGLALNEQFF.

This clone was seen repeatedly, ten times or more. Read coverage stops 3 residues before the CDR3 terminus; the germline J gene supplies the remainder. V is TRBV12-3 or TRBV12-4 and J is TRBJ1-5; the match to TRBD1 covers 8 bases. The CDR3 runs 14 residues. The ends lost 7 bases at V and 6 bases at J; junction bases unmatched: 8. The CDR3 bases that were read are TGTGCCAGCACCACCCCAGGGGGCGGTCAGCCC. Amino acid sequence: CASTTPGGGQP. The entire CDR3 protein is CASTTPGGGQPQHF.

This clone has at least ten counts. The observed sequence ends 3 residues before the CDR3 terminus, with the missing tail filled in from the germline J gene. The rearrangement links TRBV9 to TRBJ2-3; TRBD2 agrees at 10 bases. The J segment lost 1 base and the V segment lost 0 bases, leaving 8 bases of the junction unmatched. This CDR3 is built from 18 residues. CDR1 and CDR2 (germline): SGDLS, YYNGEE. The CDR3 bases that were read are TGTGCCAGCAGCGTAGGATGGAGGCTAGCGGGAGGCACAGATACG. Its protein product is CASSVGWRLAGGTDT. The entire CDR3 protein is CASSVGWRLAGGTDTQYF. Full variable domain (missing parts from reference TRBV9 and TRBJ2-3): DSGVTQTPKHLITATGQRVTLRCSPRSGDLSVYWYQQSLDQGLQFLIQYYNGEERAKGNILERFSAQQFPDLHSELNLSSLELGDSALYFCASSVGWRLAGGTDTQYFGPGTRLTVL.

The sample holds many counts of this clone. The CDR3 end is not reached by the read, which stops 3 residues before it; the germline J gene fills it in. The chain employs TRBV20-1 and TRBJ1-6, with 8 nucleotides matching TRBD1. After removal of 0 bases from V and 8 bases from J, the junction contained 6 bases not matched to a gene. Per germline, CDR1 DFQATT and CDR2 SNEGSKA (reference sequence). CDR3 length equals 15 residues. CDR3 amino acids: CSARDLLTGDSPLHF. Partial CDR3 DNA: TGCAGTGCTAGAGATCTCTTGACAGGGGATTCACCC.

This clone appeared many times. The read terminates 3 residues before the CDR3 end, so the remaining end is supplied by the germline J gene. The chain employs TRBV7-2 and TRBJ2-3; the D is unclear. V shed 5 bases and J shed 2 bases, with 11 bases lying between them. The CDR3 loop spans 14 amino acids. Germline V gene lookup returns CDR1 SGHTA and CDR2 FQGNSA. The part of the CDR3 DNA that was read is TGTGCCAGCAGCCCAACTACCTTCACAGATACG. It encodes CASSPTTFTDT. The entire CDR3 sequence reads CASSPTTFTDTQYF.

In its sample, this clone was seen many times. The CDR3 is cut off 3 residues early in the read; its end comes from the germline J gene. This chain uses TRBV19 with TRBJ2-1; TRBD2 agrees at 11 bases. Germline trimming cut 5 bases from V and 9 bases from J; bases unmatched to any gene: 9. The CDR3 is 15 amino acids. CDR1 and CDR2 from the germline V gene are LNHDA and SQIVND (reference sequence). The sequenced part of the CDR3 DNA is TGTGCCAGTAGTCCCCCACTAGCGGGAGTCTCTGAG. Protein product: CASSPPLAGVSE. The whole CDR3 protein is CASSPPLAGVSEQFF.

This clone was observed many times. One end of the junction does not line up with germline, which may come from a read error. The read terminates 3 residues ahead of where the CDR3 ends, so the germline J gene completes it. The rearrangement uses TRBV7-7 and TRBJ2-5, with 12 bases fitting TRBD1. The germline CDR1 and CDR2 sequences are SSHAT and FNYEAQ (reference sequence). This CDR3 is built from 15 residues. The part of the CDR3 DNA that was read is TGTGCTAGCAGCTATGGGACAGGGGGCGTTGAGACC. Its translation: CASSYGTGGVET. The CDR3 in full is CASSYGTGGVETQYF. The full variable domain, completed using reference TRBV7-7 and TRBJ2-5, is GAGVSQSPRYKVTKRGQDVTLRCDPISSHATLYWYQQALGQGPEFLTYFNYEAQPDKSGLPSDRFSAERPEGSISTLTIQRTEQRDSAMYRCASSYGTGGVETQYFGPGTRLLVL.

The sample holds many counts of this clone. With the read ending 3 residues before the CDR3 end, the germline J gene is used to fill in that end. The chain couples TRBV5-1 to TRBJ2-2; TRBD1 matches 8 bases. In germline, CDR1 is SGHRS, CDR2 YFSETQ. The CDR3 consists of 17 residues. Trimming took 3 bases from V and 3 from J; bases not matched to a gene: 10. Here the CDR3 reads CASSSGQGGWDTGELFF. The CDR3 DNA, read in part, is TGCGCCAGCAGCTCAGGACAGGGAGGATGGGACACCGGGGAG. The complete variable domain, with remaining parts taken from reference TRBV5-1 and TRBJ2-2, reads KAGVTQTPRYLIKTRGQQVTLSCSPISGHRSVSWYQQTPGQGLQFLFEYFSETQRNKGNFPGRFSGRQFSNSRSEMNVSTLELGDSALYLCASSSGQGGWDTGELFFGEGSRLTVL.

This clone was recorded many times. The CDR3 extends 3 residues past the end of the read, so its final part is completed from the germline J gene. The chain has TRBV6-2 or TRBV6-3 and TRBJ2-1, with D perhaps TRBD2 (6 bases). The V gene lost 4 bases and the J gene lost 8 bases, with 15 bases spanning the gap. This CDR3 has 14 amino acids. Germline V gene data show CDR1 as MNHEY and CDR2 as SVGEGT. The CDR3 DNA, read in part, is TGTGCCAGCAGTTCGAGACTAGTCCTCGATGAG. It codes for CASSSRLVLDE. The entire CDR3 protein is CASSSRLVLDEQFF.

This clone was counted many times. A junction end diverges from the germline sequence, so it may reflect a read error. The read terminates 3 residues ahead of where the CDR3 ends, so the germline J gene completes it. The chain uses TRBV4-2 and TRBJ2-5; 8 bases match TRBD2. Germline V lookup: CDR1 LGHNA, CDR2 YNFKEQ. The CDR3 sequence is 15 residues long. The CDR3 DNA, read in part, is TGCGCCAGCAGCCCGTCAGCGGGAGTGGGGGAGACC. It codes for CASSPSAGVGET. The CDR3 in full is CASSPSAGVGETQYF.

This clone is deemed medium-sized. Coverage ceases 3 residues before the CDR3 finishes, and the germline J gene fills in the end. V usage is TRBV7-9 and J usage is TRBJ2-3, with D hard to call. CDR1 SEHNR and CDR2 FQNEAQ come from the germline V gene (reference sequence). The CDR3 is made up of 15 amino acids. The V end was cut by 4 bases, the J end by 2 bases, with 13 bases between. The CDR3 region is CASSSREANTDTQYF. The DNA read from the CDR3 is TGTGCCAGCAGCTCCCGTGAGGCCAACACAGATACG.

In this sample, this clone turned up many times. The missing CDR3 end, 3 residues past where the read stops, is filled in from the germline J gene. This sequence joins TRBV10-3 and TRBJ2-1; D not certain. The length of the CDR3 is 11 residues. Germline values: CDR1 ENHRY, CDR2 SYGVKD. This CDR3 reads CASKASNEQFF. The part of the CDR3 DNA that was read is TGTGCGTCCAAGGCATCAAATGAG.

Of note for this clone: Coverage ceases 3 residues before the CDR3 finishes, and the germline J gene fills in the end. The rearrangement uses TRBV30 and TRBJ1-2, with a tentative D call TRBD1 (5 bases). The germline gives CDR1 GTSNPN, CDR2 SVGIG (reference sequence). CDR3 length: 17 amino acids. CDR3 DNA (partial): TGTGCCTGGTCTAATGAGCTAGCGGGGACCTCCTACAATGAC. It specifies CAWSNELAGTSYND. The full-length CDR3 reads as CAWSNELAGTSYNDYTF.

This clone was counted ten times or more. This CDR3 reads CSAPKPGDLNTGELFF. CDR3 bases read: TGCAGTGCTCCAAAACCGGGGGACCTGAACACCGGGGAG. The chain has TRBV20-1 and TRBJ2-2, with a tentative D call TRBD2 (6 bases). With the read ending 3 residues before the CDR3 end, the germline J gene is used to fill in that end. The CDR3 is 16 residues long. Germline-derived CDR1 and CDR2 are DFQATT and SNEGSKA (reference sequence). The V and J ends lost 5 bases and 1 base respectively, with 17 bases between them.

This clone was recorded at least ten times. The read falls 3 residues short of the CDR3 end, and the missing part is taken from the germline J gene. The genes are TRBV5-1 and TRBJ1-1; D possibly corresponds to TRBD1 (5 bases). With 1 base removed from V and 0 bases from J, the gap between germline ends came to 7 bases. Germline loops: CDR1 SGHRS, CDR2 YFSETQ. There are 14 residues in the CDR3. The CDR3 sequence is CASSLWDLNTEAFF. Incomplete CDR3 DNA: TGCGCCAGCAGCTTGTGGGACTTGAACACTGAA.